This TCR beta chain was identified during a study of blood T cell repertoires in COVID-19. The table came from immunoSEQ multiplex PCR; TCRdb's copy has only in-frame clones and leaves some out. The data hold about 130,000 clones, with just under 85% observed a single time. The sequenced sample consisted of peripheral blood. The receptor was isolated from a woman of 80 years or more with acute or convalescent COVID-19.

The CDR3 DNA reads as TGCGCCAGCAGCACGGACAGTGCGGTGAACACCTTC. This sequence encodes CASSTDSAVNTF. V gene TRBV5-1 combines with J gene TRBJ1-2, with D perhaps TRBD1 (6 bases). This CDR3 has 12 amino acids. The V end was cut by 4 bases, the J end by 12 bases, with 16 bases between. CDR1 and CDR2 from the germline V gene are SGHRS and YFSETQ.